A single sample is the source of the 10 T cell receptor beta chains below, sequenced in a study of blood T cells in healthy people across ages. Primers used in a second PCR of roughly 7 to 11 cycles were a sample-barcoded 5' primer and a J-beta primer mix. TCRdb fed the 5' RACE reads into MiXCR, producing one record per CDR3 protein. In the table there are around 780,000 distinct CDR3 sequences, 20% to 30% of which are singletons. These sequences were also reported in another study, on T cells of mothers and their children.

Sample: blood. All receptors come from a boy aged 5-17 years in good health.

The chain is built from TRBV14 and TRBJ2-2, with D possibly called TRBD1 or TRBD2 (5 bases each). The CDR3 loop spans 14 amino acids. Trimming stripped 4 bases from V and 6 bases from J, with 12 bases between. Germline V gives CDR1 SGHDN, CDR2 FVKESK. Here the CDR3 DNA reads TGTGCCAGCAGCCCTCAGGGTAGCGCCGGGGAGCTGTTTTTT. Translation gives CASSPQGSAGELFF.

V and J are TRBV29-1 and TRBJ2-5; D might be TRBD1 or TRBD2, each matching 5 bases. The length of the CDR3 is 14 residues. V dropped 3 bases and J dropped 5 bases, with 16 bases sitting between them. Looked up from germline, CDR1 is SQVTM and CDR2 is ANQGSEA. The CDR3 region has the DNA TGCAGCGTTGAGTTCCGGGACCTCGGTGAGACCCAGTACTTC. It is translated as CSVEFRDLGETQYF.

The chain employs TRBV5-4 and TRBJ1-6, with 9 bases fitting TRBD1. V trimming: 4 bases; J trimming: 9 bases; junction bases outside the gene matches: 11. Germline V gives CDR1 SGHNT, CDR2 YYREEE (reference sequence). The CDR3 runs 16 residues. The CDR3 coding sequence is TGTGCCAGCAGCAAGGGACAGGGAATAGTAGGTTCACCCCTCCACTTT. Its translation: CASSKGQGIVGSPLHF. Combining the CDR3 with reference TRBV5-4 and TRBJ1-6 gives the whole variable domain ETGVTQSPTHLIKTRGQQVTLRCSSQSGHNTVSWYQQALGQGPQFIFQYYREEENGRGNFPPRFSGLQFPNYSSELNVNALELDDSALYLCASSKGQGIVGSPLHFGNGTRLTVT.

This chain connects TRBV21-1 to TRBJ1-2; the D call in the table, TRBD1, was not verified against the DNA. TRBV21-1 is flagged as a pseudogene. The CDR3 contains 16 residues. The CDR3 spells CASSFEGRDKGYGYTF. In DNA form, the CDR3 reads TGTGCCAGCAGCTTCGAAGGCAGGGACAAGGGGTATGGCTACACCTTC.

Written as DNA, the CDR3 is TGCGCCAGCAGACGTATCACAGGGGGCCAAGAGACCCAGTACTTC. Its translation: CASRRITGGQETQYF. The chain has TRBV5-1 and TRBJ2-5; TRBD1 matches 8 bases. CDR3 length: 15 residues. Germline-derived CDR1 and CDR2 are SGHRS and YFSETQ. V shed 5 bases, J shed 1 base, and the junction held 7 bases outside the gene matches. Drawing the rest from reference TRBV5-1 and TRBJ2-5, the complete variable domain is KAGVTQTPRYLIKTRGQQVTLSCSPISGHRSVSWYQQTPGQGLQFLFEYFSETQRNKGNFPGRFSGRQFSNSRSEMNVSTLELGDSALYLCASRRITGGQETQYFGPGTRLLVL.

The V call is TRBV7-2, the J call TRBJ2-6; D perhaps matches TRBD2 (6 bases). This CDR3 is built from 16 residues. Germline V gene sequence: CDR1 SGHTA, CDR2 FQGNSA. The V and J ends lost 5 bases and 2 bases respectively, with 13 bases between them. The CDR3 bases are TGTGCCAGCAGCCCAATCGGGGGAACTGGGGCCAACGTCCTGACTTTC. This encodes CASSPIGGTGANVLTF.

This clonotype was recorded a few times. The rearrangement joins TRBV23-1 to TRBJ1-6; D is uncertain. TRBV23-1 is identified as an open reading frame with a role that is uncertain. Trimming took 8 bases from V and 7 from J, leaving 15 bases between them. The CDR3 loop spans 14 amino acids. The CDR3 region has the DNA TGCGCCAGCTTGCCAAGACCCCTAAATTCACCCCTCCACTTT. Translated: CASLPRPLNSPLHF.

The CDR3 DNA sequence: TGTGCCAGCAGCCCCCTGGCCGGAGGGGTGGGCGGTGTTAAGCAGTTCTTC. Translation gives CASSPLAGGVGGVKQFF. V is TRBV7-3 and J is TRBJ2-5, with a possible D match to TRBD2 (6 bases). Gene TRBJ2-1 matches the end of the DNA better, so the J call may be wrong. The CDR3 has 17 amino acids. Per the germline V gene, CDR1 is SGHTA and CDR2 is FQGTGA.

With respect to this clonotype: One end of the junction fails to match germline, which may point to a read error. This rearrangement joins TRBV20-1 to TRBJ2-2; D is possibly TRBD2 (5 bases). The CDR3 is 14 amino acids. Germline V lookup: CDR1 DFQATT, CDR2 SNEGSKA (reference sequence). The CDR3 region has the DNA TGCAGTGCTAGGGACCCGGCGAACACCGGGGAGATGCTTTTT. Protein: CSARDPANTGEMLF.

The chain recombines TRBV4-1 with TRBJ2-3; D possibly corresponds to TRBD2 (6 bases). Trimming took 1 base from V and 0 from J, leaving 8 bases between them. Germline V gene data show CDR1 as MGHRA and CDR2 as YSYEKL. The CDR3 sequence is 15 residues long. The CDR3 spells CASSQVAASTDTQYF. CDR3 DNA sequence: TGCGCCAGCAGCCAAGTAGCGGCTAGCACAGATACGCAGTATTTT.